The clone carrying this T cell receptor (beta chain) was counted a few times. Its specificity is not known. The authors reverse transcribed all of the isolated RNA, so sequencing captured expressed TCRB transcripts. The repertoire was sequenced with immunoSEQ multiplex PCR; TCRdb's copy has only in-frame clones and lacks some. The table shows some 410,000 clones, with about 14% occurring only once. The data stem from a study of beta chain features in type 1 diabetes. Study findings and constraints: Equally in patients and controls, PCR might preferentially amplify shorter templates. Patients with type 1 diabetes carried fewer insertions and had more deletions at their VDJ junctions.

What was sequenced was naive CD4+ T cells from blood. This TCR was recovered from a man aged 25-45 years in good health.

For the CDR3, the DNA is TGCGCCAGCAGCTGGGAGCGGACTAGCGGGGACCAAGAGACCCAGTACTTC. It specifies CASSWERTSGDQETQYF. The genes are TRBV5-1 and TRBJ2-5; 12 nucleotides line up with TRBD2. The CDR3 totals 17 residues. V gave up 3 bases and J gave up 0 bases; unmatched junction bases: 6. Germline loops: CDR1 SGHRS, CDR2 YFSETQ.